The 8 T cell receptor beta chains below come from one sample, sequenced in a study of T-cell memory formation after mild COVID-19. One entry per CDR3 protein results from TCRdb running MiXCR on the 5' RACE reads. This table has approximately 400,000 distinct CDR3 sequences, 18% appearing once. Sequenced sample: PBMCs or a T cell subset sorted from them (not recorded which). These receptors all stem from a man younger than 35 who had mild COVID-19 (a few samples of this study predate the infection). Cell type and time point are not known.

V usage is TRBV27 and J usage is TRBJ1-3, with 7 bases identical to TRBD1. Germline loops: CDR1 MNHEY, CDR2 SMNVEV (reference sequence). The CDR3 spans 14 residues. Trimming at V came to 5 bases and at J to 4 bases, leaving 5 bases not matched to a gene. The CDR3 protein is CASSPGGWGNTIYF. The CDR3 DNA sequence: TGTGCCAGCAGTCCAGGGGGTTGGGGAAACACCATATATTTT.

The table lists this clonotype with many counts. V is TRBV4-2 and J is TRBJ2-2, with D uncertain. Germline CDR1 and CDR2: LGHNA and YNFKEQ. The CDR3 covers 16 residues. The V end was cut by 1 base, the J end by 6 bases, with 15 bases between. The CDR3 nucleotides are TGTGCCAGCAGCCAAGTTCCTAGTAGATTCGCCGGGGAGCTGTTTTTT. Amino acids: CASSQVPSRFAGELFF.

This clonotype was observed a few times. CDR3: CASSLAMGRAPGEKLFF. The CDR3 DNA sequence: TGTGCCAGCAGCTTAGCGATGGGGAGAGCACCCGGGGAAAAACTGTTTTTT. The chain carries TRBV7-2 and TRBJ1-4; D gene ambiguous. Per the germline V gene, CDR1 is SGHTA and CDR2 is FQGNSA. CDR3 size: 17 residues. Trimming cost V 0 bases and J 8 bases, with 19 bases left between them. Looking up the rest from reference TRBV7-2 and TRBJ1-4 gives the full variable domain: GAGVSQSPSNKVTEKGKDVELRCDPISGHTALYWYRQSLGQGLEFLIYFQGNSAPDKSGLPSDRFSAERTGGSVSTLTIQRTQQEDSAVYLCASSLAMGRAPGEKLFFGSGTQLSVL.

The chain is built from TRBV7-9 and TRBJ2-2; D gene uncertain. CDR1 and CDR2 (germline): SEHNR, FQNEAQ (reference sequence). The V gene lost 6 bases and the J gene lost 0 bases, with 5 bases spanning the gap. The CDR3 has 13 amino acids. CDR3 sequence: CASRIANTGELFF. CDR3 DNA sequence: TGTGCCAGCAGAATAGCGAACACCGGGGAGCTGTTTTTT.

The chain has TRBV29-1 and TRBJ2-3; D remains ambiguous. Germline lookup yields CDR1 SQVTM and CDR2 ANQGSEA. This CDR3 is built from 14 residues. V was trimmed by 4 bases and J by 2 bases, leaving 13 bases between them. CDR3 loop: CSVAVQIFTDTQYF. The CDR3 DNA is TGCAGCGTTGCGGTCCAAATTTTCACAGATACGCAGTATTTT.

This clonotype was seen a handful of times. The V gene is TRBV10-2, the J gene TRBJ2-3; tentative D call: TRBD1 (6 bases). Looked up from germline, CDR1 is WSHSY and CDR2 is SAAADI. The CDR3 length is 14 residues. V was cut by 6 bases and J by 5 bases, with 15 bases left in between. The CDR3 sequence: CASRPGGFGDTQYF. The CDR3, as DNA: TGCGCCAGCAGGCCTGGGGGCTTTGGAGATACGCAGTATTTT.

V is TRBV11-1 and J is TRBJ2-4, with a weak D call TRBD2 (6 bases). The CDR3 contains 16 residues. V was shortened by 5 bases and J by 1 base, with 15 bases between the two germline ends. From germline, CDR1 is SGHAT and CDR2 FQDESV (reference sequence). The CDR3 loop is CASSLRGRGAKNIQYF. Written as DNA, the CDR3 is TGTGCCAGCAGCCTTAGAGGCCGGGGGGCCAAAAACATTCAGTACTTC.

CDR3 sequence (DNA): TGTGCCAGCAGACCGGGACGGGAGAACACCGGGGAGCTGTTTTTT. This gives the protein CASRPGRENTGELFF. J is TRBJ2-2 and V is TRBV12-3 or TRBV12-4, with D perhaps TRBD1 or TRBD2 (5 bases each). The germline V and J ends were trimmed by 6 bases and 1 base, with 12 bases remaining between them. The CDR3 loop spans 15 amino acids.